These 26 T cell receptor beta chains came from one sample sequenced in a study of control samples from healthy donors and cancer patients. Generated by immunoSEQ multiplex PCR, the TCRdb table keeps only in-frame clones and is missing some. Here the sample spans 170,000 or so clones, approximately 94% being singletons. Sequencing input: blood. Receptor source: a woman in her thirties or forties in good health.

The V and J genes are TRBV4-3 and TRBJ2-7; 11 bases align to TRBD2. V lost 1 base to trimming and J lost 6 bases; unmatched junction nucleotides: 5. The CDR3 is made up of 15 amino acids. The germline V gene encodes CDR1 LGHNA and CDR2 YSLEER. In nucleotides, the CDR3 is TGCGCCAGCAGCCAAGGAACTAGCGGGAGTAGCGAGCAGTACTTC. This codes for CASSQGTSGSSEQYF.

The V call is TRBV15, the J call TRBJ2-5; TRBD1 matches at 9 bases. Per germline, CDR1 LNHNV and CDR2 YYDKDF (reference sequence). With V trimmed by 3 bases and J by 5 bases, 10 bases remained unmatched. This CDR3 region has 16 residues. As DNA, the CDR3 is TGTGCCACCAGCAGCCCCTCGGACAGGGGTTTGGAGACCCAGTACTTC. Residues: CATSSPSDRGLETQYF.

The sample holds one count of this clone. The V gene is TRBV18, the J gene TRBJ1-5; D possibly corresponds to TRBD1 (6 bases). The germline V gene encodes CDR1 KGHSH and CDR2 LQKENI. Between the trimmed V and J ends, which lost 0 bases and 5 bases, there was a span of 17 bases. The length of the CDR3 is 17 residues. The CDR3 is CASSPPLRQGIYQPQHF. The DNA of the CDR3 is TGTGCCAGCTCACCACCGTTGCGGCAGGGGATCTATCAGCCCCAGCATTTT. Full variable domain (rest looked up from reference TRBV18 and TRBJ1-5): NAGVMQNPRHLVRRRGQEARLRCSPMKGHSHVYWYRQLPEEGLKFMVYLQKENIIDESGMPKERFSAEFPKEGPSILRIQQVVRGDSAAYFCASSPPLRQGIYQPQHFGDGTRLSIL.

This chain connects TRBV18 to TRBJ1-2, with a tentative D call TRBD1 (6 bases). This CDR3 has 15 amino acids. The V gene lost 5 bases and the J gene lost 7 bases, with 20 bases spanning the gap. Germline CDR1 is KGHSH and CDR2 is LQKENI. The CDR3 protein is CASSSTGTAGRGYTF. CDR3 DNA sequence: TGTGCCAGCTCATCTACAGGGACGGCCGGCCGTGGCTACACCTTC. The whole variable domain, remainder taken from reference TRBV18 and TRBJ1-2, is NAGVMQNPRHLVRRRGQEARLRCSPMKGHSHVYWYRQLPEEGLKFMVYLQKENIIDESGMPKERFSAEFPKEGPSILRIQQVVRGDSAAYFCASSSTGTAGRGYTFGSGTRLTVV.

This chain links TRBV13 with TRBJ1-6, with 9 nucleotides matching TRBD1. The CDR3 spans 17 residues. Trimming at V came to 0 bases and at J to 9 bases, leaving 9 bases not matched to a gene. Germline V gene sequence: CDR1 PRHDT, CDR2 FYEKMQ (reference sequence). CDR3 DNA: TGTGCCAGCAGCTTAGGGGCGGGGACAGGGCTTTTTTCACCCCTCCACTTT. This translates into CASSLGAGTGLFSPLHF.

The V call is TRBV3-1 (or the pseudogene TRBV3-2), the J call TRBJ1-2, with TRBD1 matching 9 bases. Germline CDR1 and CDR2: LGHDT and YNNKEL (reference sequence). The CDR3 covers 19 residues. V gave up 4 bases and J gave up 2 bases; unmatched junction bases: 17. This CDR3 is CASSRQPGTGLFANYGYTF. The CDR3 DNA is TGTGCCAGCAGCCGACAACCCGGGACAGGGCTATTCGCGAACTATGGCTACACCTTC.

J is TRBJ1-1 and V is TRBV19, with TRBD1 as a possible D gene (6 bases). Deletions cut 5 bases from V and 0 bases from J, with 13 bases between. This CDR3 contains 15 residues. Per germline, CDR1 LNHDA and CDR2 SQIVND (reference sequence). This CDR3 reads CASSPGHGVNTEAFF. Here the CDR3 DNA reads TGTGCCAGTAGTCCGGGACATGGTGTGAACACTGAAGCTTTCTTT.

This chain links TRBV3-1 (or the pseudogene TRBV3-2) with TRBJ1-1; D gene uncertain. Trimming left V 2 bases short and J 8 bases short, with 12 bases between. This CDR3 contains 13 residues. The germline V gene has CDR1 LGHDT and CDR2 YNNKEL (reference sequence). As DNA, the CDR3 is TGTGCCAGCAGCCAACGGACCCATCTAGAAGCTTTCTTT. This encodes CASSQRTHLEAFF.

The rearrangement joins TRBV6-2 or TRBV6-3 to TRBJ2-1; TRBD2 matches 12 bases. Germline V gives CDR1 MNHEY, CDR2 SVGEGT. The CDR3 extends over 15 amino acids. The trim removed 6 bases at V and 5 bases at J, leaving 5 bases unmatched. The CDR3 protein is CASRPSGGGDNEQFF. The CDR3 region has the DNA TGTGCCAGCAGGCCTAGCGGGGGGGGAGACAATGAGCAGTTCTTC.

This chain connects TRBV4-3 to TRBJ2-1; 8 nucleotides agree with TRBD2. Germline V lookup: CDR1 LGHNA, CDR2 YSLEER. Losses at the gene ends were 1 base for V and 9 bases for J; bases not matched to a gene: 8. The CDR3 consists of 15 residues. CDR3 nucleotide sequence: TGCGCCAGCAGCCAAGTGGCGGGAGGCCCCCCTGAGCAGTTCTTC. Translated, it gives CASSQVAGGPPEQFF.

This clone appeared once. The chain combines TRBV19 with TRBJ1-1; weak D call: TRBD1 (5 bases). The V end was cut by 7 bases, the J end by 1 base, with 10 bases between. In germline, CDR1 is LNHDA, CDR2 SQIVND (reference sequence). This CDR3 has 13 residues. CDR3 loop: CASKTGPNTEAFF. The DNA for the CDR3 is TGTGCCAGTAAAACAGGCCCGAACACTGAAGCTTTCTTT.

The V gene is TRBV2, the J gene TRBJ2-4; the D is unclear. The V end was cut by 2 bases, the J end by 10 bases, with 15 bases between. This CDR3 has 14 amino acids. CDR1 SNHLY and CDR2 FYNNEI come from the germline V gene. The CDR3 bases are TGTGCCAGCAGTGAATCTTCTCAAAACAATATTCAGTACTTC. It yields the protein CASSESSQNNIQYF.

V gene TRBV19 combines with J gene TRBJ2-2; D is perhaps TRBD2 (5 bases). The V gene lost 4 bases and the J gene lost 6 bases, with 12 bases spanning the gap. Germline CDR1 LNHDA, CDR2 SQIVND (reference sequence). The CDR3 runs to 14 residues. The DNA for the CDR3 is TGTGCCAGTAGTACGAACCACGGGGCCGGGGAGCTGTTTTTT. Its translation is CASSTNHGAGELFF. The complete variable domain, with remaining parts taken from reference TRBV19 and TRBJ2-2, reads DGGITQSPKYLFRKEGQNVTLSCEQNLNHDAMYWYRQDPGQGLRLIYYSQIVNDFQKGDIAEGYSVSREKKESFPLTVTSAQKNPTAFYLCASSTNHGAGELFFGEGSRLTVL.

The chain links TRBV6-2 or TRBV6-3 to TRBJ1-1; a weak D match, TRBD1 (5 bases). This CDR3 has 15 residues. The germline V gene encodes CDR1 MNHEY and CDR2 SVGEGT. V lost 4 bases to trimming and J lost 1 base, with 13 bases between them. The CDR3 reads CASSWWGWANTEAFF. CDR3 nucleotide sequence: TGTGCCAGCAGTTGGTGGGGCTGGGCGAACACTGAAGCTTTCTTT.

J is TRBJ1-1 and V is TRBV19, with D perhaps matching TRBD1 (6 bases). CDR3 length: 13 amino acids. Trimming shortened V by 8 bases and J by 2 bases, and 12 bases separated the two germline ends. Germline V gene data show CDR1 as LNHDA and CDR2 as SQIVND (reference sequence). The CDR3 here is CASSGVRNTEAFF. CDR3 DNA: TGTGCCAGTTCAGGGGTTAGAAACACTGAAGCTTTCTTT.

This rearrangement joins TRBV7-2 to TRBJ2-7; D is perhaps TRBD1 or TRBD2 (5 bases each). The CDR3 has 15 residues. Germline CDR1 and CDR2: SGHTA and FQGNSA. The germline V and J ends were trimmed by 1 base and 0 bases, with 10 bases remaining between them. The CDR3 coding sequence is TGTGCCAGCAGCTTAGGTCCTGGGGGCTCCTACGAGCAGTACTTC. Protein sequence: CASSLGPGGSYEQYF.

The gene calls are TRBV7-3 and TRBJ1-2; tentatively, D is TRBD1 (5 bases). The CDR3 covers 13 residues. V was cut by 6 bases and J by 1 base, with 9 bases left in between. The V gene's germline CDR1 is SGHTA and CDR2 FQGTGA. The CDR3 spells CASSRDGNYGYTF. CDR3 coding DNA: TGTGCCAGCAGTCGGGACGGTAACTATGGCTACACCTTC.

The chain carries TRBV30 and TRBJ2-7; 11 bases align to TRBD2. Looked up from germline, CDR1 is GTSNPN and CDR2 is SVGIG (reference sequence). V dropped 5 bases and J dropped 11; count of bases not matched to a gene: 8. This CDR3 region has 12 residues. CDR3 DNA sequence: TGTGCCTGGGACCCCGGGACTAGCGGCAAGTACTTC. Its protein is CAWDPGTSGKYF.

The chain combines TRBV19 with TRBJ1-1, with 7 bases lining up with TRBD1. The trim removed 5 bases at V and 7 bases at J, leaving 4 bases unmatched. Germline loops: CDR1 LNHDA, CDR2 SQIVND (reference sequence). CDR3 length equals 12 residues. In DNA, the CDR3 is TGTGCCAGTAGTCGACAGGGTATTGAAGCTTTCTTT. Encoded protein: CASSRQGIEAFF.

The chain employs TRBV27 and TRBJ2-7, with a weak D call TRBD2 (5 bases). The CDR3 loop spans 13 amino acids. Germline values: CDR1 MNHEY, CDR2 SMNVEV (reference sequence). Trimming removed 6 bases at V and 6 bases at J, with 15 bases between. The CDR3 nucleotides are TGTGCCAGCAGCCTCAACGGGGAACCCGAGCAGTACTTC. Its protein is CASSLNGEPEQYF.

The V gene is TRBV12-3 or TRBV12-4, the J gene TRBJ1-4; 8 positions agree with TRBD1. The CDR3 has 13 amino acids. J was trimmed by 8 bases and V by 7 bases; bases with no gene match: 6. Here the CDR3 DNA reads TGTGCCAGCACGACAGGGGTTGGAGAAAAACTGTTTTTT. It specifies CASTTGVGEKLFF.

The V and J genes are TRBV30 and TRBJ1-1; possible D gene TRBD1, 5 bases. V shed 3 bases and J shed 4 bases, with 9 bases lying between them. Germline-derived CDR1 and CDR2 are GTSNPN and SVGIG (reference sequence). CDR3 length equals 12 residues. CDR3 nucleotide sequence: TGTGCCTGGAGGCTGACAGCCACTGAAGCTTTCTTT. Translated: CAWRLTATEAFF.

This chain connects TRBV19 to TRBJ2-5, with 7 bases aligning to TRBD2. This CDR3 is 14 amino acids long. CDR1 is LNHDA and CDR2 is SQIVND in the germline V gene (reference sequence). Germline trimming cut 4 bases from V and 5 bases from J; bases unmatched to any gene: 7. The CDR3 DNA follows: TGTGCCAGTAGTACCATAGCGGGTCGGGAGACCCAGTACTTC. Translating gives CASSTIAGRETQYF.

CDR3 DNA sequence: TGTGCTAGTGGTGCAGGGGTTCGCTCCACTGAAGCTTTCTTT. As protein: CASGAGVRSTEAFF. This chain joins TRBV12-5 and TRBJ1-1; a weak D match, TRBD1 (6 bases). Germline lookup yields CDR1 LGHNT and CDR2 FRNRAP. The V end was cut by 5 bases, the J end by 4 bases, with 14 bases between. The CDR3 sequence is 14 residues long. The full variable domain, its missing parts supplied by reference TRBV12-5 and TRBJ1-1, is DARVTQTPRHKVTEMGQEVTMRCQPILGHNTVFWYRQTMMQGLELLAYFRNRAPLDDSGMPKDRFSAEMPDATLATLKIQPSEPRDSAVYFCASGAGVRSTEAFFGQGTRLTVV.

The chain has TRBV4-1 and TRBJ1-2; the match to TRBD1 covers 9 bases. Germline CDR1 reads MGHRA; CDR2 reads YSYEKL. The length of the CDR3 is 19 residues. J lost 5 bases, V lost 4 bases, and 20 bases had no gene match. The CDR3 reads CASSRQRTGGSRVYYGYTF. In DNA form, the CDR3 reads TGCGCCAGCAGCCGACAGCGCACAGGGGGCTCAAGGGTGTATTATGGCTACACCTTC.

J is TRBJ2-7 and V is TRBV30, with 7 positions matching TRBD1. After removal of 7 bases from V and 3 bases from J, the junction contained 3 bases not matched to a gene. The V gene's germline CDR1 is GTSNPN and CDR2 SVGIG (reference sequence). CDR3 length equals 11 residues. CDR3 nucleotides: TGTGCCTCCCGGGACAGCTACGAGCAGTACTTC. Protein product: CASRDSYEQYF.